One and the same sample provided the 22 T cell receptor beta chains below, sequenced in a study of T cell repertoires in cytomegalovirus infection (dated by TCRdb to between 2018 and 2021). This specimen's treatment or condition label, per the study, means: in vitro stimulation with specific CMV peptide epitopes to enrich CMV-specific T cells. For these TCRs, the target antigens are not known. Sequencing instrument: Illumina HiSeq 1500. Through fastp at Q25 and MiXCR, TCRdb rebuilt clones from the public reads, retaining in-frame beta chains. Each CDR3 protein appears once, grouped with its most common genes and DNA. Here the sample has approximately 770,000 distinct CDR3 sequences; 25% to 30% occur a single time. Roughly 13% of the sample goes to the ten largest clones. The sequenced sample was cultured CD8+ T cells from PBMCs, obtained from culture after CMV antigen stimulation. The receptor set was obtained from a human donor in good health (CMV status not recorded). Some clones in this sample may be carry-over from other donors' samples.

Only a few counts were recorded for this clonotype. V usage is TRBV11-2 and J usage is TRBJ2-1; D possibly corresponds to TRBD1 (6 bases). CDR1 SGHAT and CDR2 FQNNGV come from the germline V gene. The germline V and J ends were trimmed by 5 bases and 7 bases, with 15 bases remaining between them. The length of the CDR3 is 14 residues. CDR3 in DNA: TGTGCCAGCAGCCCGCCCGGACAGCTAAATGAGCAGTTCTTC. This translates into CASSPPGQLNEQFF.

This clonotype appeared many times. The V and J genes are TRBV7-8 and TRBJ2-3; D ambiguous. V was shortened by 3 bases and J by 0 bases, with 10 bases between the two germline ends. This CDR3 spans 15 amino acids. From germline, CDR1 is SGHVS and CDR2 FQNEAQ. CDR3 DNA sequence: TGTGCCAGCAGCTTCATCGGGTCTAGCACAGATACGCAGTATTTT. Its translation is CASSFIGSSTDTQYF.

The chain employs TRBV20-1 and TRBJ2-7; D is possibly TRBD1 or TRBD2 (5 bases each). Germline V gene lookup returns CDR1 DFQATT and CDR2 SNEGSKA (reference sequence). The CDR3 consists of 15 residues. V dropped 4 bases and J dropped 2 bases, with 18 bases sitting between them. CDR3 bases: TGCAGTGCTAATCTAGGGACCCAGCGACCCTACGAGCAGTACTTC. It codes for CSANLGTQRPYEQYF.

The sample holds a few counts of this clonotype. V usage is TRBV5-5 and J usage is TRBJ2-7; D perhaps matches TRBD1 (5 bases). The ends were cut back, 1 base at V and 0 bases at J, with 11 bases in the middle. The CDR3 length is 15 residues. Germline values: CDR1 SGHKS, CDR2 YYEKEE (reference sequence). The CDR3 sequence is CASSLHIDSSYEQYV. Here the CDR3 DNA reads TGTGCCAGCAGCTTGCATATCGACAGCTCCTACGAGCAGTACGTC.

CDR3 nucleotides: TGTGCCAGCAGCGCCCGAGGAGAGACCCAGTACTTC. This codes for CASSARGETQYF. V and J are TRBV9 and TRBJ2-5; D is uncertain. The V gene's germline CDR1 is SGDLS and CDR2 YYNGEE. The CDR3 covers 12 residues. The V and J ends lost 3 bases and 4 bases respectively, with 7 bases between them.

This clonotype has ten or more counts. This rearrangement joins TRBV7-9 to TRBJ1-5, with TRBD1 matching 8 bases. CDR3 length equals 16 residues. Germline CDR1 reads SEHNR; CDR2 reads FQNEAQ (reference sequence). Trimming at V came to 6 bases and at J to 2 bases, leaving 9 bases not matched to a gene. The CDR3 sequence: CASSQTGERGNQPQHF. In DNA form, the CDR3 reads TGTGCCAGCAGTCAGACAGGGGAGCGGGGCAATCAGCCCCAGCATTTT. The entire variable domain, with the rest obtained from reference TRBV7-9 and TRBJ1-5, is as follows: DTGVSQNPRHKITKRGQNVTFRCDPISEHNRLYWYRQTLGQGPEFLTYFQNEAQLEKSRLLSDRFSAERPKGSFSTLEIQRTEQGDSAMYLCASSQTGERGNQPQHFGDGTRLSIL.

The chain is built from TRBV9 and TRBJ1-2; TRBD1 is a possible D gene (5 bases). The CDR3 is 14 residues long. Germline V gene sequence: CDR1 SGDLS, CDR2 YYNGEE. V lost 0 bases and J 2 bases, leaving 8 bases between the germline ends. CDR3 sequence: CASSVAGSNYGYTF. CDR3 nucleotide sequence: TGTGCCAGCAGCGTAGCAGGGTCGAACTATGGCTACACCTTC. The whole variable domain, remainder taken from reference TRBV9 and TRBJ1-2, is DSGVTQTPKHLITATGQRVTLRCSPRSGDLSVYWYQQSLDQGLQFLIQYYNGEERAKGNILERFSAQQFPDLHSELNLSSLELGDSALYFCASSVAGSNYGYTFGSGTRLTVV.

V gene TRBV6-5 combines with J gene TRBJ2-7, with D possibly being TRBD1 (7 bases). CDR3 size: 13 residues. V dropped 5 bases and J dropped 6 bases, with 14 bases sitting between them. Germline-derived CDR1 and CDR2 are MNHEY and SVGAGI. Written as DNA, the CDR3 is TGTGCCAGCAGTCCAGGGGGGTTGAGCGAGCAGTACGTC. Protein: CASSPGGLSEQYV.

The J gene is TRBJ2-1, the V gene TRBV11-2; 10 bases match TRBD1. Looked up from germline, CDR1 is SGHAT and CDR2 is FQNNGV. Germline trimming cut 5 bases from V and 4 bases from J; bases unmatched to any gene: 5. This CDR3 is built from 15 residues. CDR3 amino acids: CASSLGQGRYNEQFF. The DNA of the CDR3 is TGTGCCAGCAGCCTGGGACAGGGGAGGTACAATGAGCAGTTCTTC.

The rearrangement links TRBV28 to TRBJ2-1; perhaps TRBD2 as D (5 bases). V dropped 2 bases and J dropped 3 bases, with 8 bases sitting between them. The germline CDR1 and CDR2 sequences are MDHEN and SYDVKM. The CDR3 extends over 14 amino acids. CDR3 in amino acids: CASSLHGIYNEQFF. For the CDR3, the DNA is TGTGCCAGCAGTTTACACGGGATCTACAATGAGCAGTTCTTC.

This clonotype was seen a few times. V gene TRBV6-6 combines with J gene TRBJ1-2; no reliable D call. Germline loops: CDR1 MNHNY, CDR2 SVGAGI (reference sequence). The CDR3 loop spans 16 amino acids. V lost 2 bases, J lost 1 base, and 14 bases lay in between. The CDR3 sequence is CASSYETTIINYGYTF. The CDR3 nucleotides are TGTGCCAGCAGTTACGAGACCACCATTATTAACTATGGCTACACCTTC.

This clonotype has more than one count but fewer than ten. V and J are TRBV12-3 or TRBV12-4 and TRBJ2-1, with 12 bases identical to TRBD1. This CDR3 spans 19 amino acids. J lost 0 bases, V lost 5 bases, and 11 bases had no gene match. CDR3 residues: CASSLSGTGGAGSYNEQFF. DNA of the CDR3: TGTGCCAGCAGTCTTTCCGGGACAGGGGGCGCCGGCTCCTACAATGAGCAGTTCTTC.

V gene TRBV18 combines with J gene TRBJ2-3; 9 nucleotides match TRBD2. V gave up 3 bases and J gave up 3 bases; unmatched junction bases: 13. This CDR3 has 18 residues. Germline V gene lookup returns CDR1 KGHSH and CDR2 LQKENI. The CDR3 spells CASSPTDSASGVTDTQYF. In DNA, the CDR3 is TGTGCCAGCTCACCGACGGACAGCGCTAGCGGGGTTACAGATACGCAGTATTTT.

The CDR3 DNA follows: TGTGCCAGCACAGGGGGCGCCGGGGCTTTCTTT. Protein product: CASTGGAGAFF. The chain carries TRBV2 and TRBJ1-1, with 8 bases aligning to TRBD1. Germline V gene sequence: CDR1 SNHLY, CDR2 FYNNEI. The CDR3 sequence is 11 residues long. V was clipped by 7 bases and J by 11 bases; unmatched bases: 6.

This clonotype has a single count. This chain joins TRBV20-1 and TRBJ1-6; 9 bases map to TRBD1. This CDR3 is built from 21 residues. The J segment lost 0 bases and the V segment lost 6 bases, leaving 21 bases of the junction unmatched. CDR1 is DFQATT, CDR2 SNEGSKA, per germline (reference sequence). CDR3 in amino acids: CSARARRDRDRSGSYNSPLHF. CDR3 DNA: TGCAGTGCCAGGGCACGTAGGGACAGGGACCGTTCGGGCTCCTATAATTCACCCCTCCACTTT.

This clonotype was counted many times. CDR3 DNA sequence: TGTGCCAGCAGTACCCGACAGGGAATCCCCACTGAAGCTTTCTTT. It yields the protein CASSTRQGIPTEAFF. J is TRBJ1-1 and V is TRBV7-2; 7 nucleotides match TRBD1. The CDR3 totals 15 residues. Germline assignment: CDR1 SGHTA and CDR2 FQGNSA. V was clipped by 6 bases and J by 4 bases; unmatched bases: 11.

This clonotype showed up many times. The CDR3: CSARVAGEKLFF. CDR3 in DNA: TGCAGTGCTAGGGTTGCAGGAGAAAAACTGTTTTTT. The V and J genes are TRBV20-1 and TRBJ1-4; D remains unclear. Germline lookup yields CDR1 DFQATT and CDR2 SNEGSKA (reference sequence). Deletions cut 3 bases from V and 8 bases from J, with 10 bases between. CDR3 length equals 12 residues.

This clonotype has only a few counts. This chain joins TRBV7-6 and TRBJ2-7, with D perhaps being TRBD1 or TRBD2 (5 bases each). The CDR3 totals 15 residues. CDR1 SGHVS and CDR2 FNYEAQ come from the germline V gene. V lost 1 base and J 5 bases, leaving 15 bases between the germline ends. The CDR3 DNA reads TGTGCCAGCAGCTTAGGGATCTTGGGGGAAAACGAGCAGTACTTC. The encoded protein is CASSLGILGENEQYF.

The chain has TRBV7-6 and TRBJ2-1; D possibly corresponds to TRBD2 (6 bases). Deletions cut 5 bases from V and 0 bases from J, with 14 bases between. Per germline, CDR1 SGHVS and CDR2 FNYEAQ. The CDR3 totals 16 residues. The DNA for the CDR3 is TGTGCCAGCAGCCGGGACTCTTGGAGCTCCTACAATGAGCAGTTCTTC. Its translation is CASSRDSWSSYNEQFF. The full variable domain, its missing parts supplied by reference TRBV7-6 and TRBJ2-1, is GAGVSQSPRYKVTKRGQDVALRCDPISGHVSLYWYRQALGQGPEFLTYFNYEAQQDKSGLPNDRFSAERPEGSISTLTIQRTEQRDSAMYRCASSRDSWSSYNEQFFGPGTRLTVL.

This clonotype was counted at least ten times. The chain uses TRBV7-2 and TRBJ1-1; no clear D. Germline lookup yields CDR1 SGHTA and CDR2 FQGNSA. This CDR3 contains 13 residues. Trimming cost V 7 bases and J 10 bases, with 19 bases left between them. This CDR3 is CASTLSRAVGAFF. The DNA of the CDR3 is TGTGCCAGCACCCTCAGTAGGGCGGTTGGAGCTTTCTTT.

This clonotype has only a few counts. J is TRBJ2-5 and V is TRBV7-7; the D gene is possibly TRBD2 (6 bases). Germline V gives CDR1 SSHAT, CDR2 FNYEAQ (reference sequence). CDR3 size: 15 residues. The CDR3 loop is CASSGGMGSQETQYF. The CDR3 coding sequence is TGTGCTAGCTCTGGGGGGATGGGCAGCCAAGAGACCCAGTACTTC.

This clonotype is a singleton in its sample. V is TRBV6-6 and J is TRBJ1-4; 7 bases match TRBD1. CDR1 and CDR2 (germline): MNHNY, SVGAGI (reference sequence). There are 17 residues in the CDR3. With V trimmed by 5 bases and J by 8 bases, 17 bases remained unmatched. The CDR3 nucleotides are TGTGCCAGCAGTGCGGGAAGCCCGGGCCAGGGGGGAGAAAAACTGTTTTTT. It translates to CASSAGSPGQGGEKLFF.